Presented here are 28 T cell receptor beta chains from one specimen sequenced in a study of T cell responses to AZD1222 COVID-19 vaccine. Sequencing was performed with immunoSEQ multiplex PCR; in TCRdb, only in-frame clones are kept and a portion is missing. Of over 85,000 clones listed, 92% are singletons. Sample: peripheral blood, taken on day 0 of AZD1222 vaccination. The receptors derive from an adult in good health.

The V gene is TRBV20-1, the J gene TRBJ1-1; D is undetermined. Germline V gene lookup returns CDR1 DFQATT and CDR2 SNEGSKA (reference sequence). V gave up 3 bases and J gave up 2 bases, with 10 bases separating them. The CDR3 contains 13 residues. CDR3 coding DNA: TGCAGTGCTAGTAAGGCCCAAAACACTGAAGCTTTCTTT. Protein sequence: CSASKAQNTEAFF.

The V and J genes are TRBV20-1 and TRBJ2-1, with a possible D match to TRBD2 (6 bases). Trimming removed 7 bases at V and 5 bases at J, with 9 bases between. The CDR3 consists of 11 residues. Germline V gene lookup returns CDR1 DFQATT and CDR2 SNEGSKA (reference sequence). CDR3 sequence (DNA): TGCAGTGGACTAGACCACAATGAGCAGTTCTTC. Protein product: CSGLDHNEQFF.

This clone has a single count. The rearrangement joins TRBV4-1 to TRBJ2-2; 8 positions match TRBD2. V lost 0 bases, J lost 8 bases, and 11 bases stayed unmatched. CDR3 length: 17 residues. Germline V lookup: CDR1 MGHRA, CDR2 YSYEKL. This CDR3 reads CASSQDHGVAGYGELFF. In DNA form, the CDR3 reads TGCGCCAGCAGCCAAGACCACGGGGTAGCGGGGTATGGGGAGCTGTTTTTT.

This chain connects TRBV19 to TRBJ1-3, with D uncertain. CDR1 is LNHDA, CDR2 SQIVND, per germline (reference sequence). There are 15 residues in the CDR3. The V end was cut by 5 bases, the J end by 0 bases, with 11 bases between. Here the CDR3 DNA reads TGTGCCAGTAGTGGCAGTCCCTACTCTGGAAACACCATATATTTT. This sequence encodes CASSGSPYSGNTIYF.

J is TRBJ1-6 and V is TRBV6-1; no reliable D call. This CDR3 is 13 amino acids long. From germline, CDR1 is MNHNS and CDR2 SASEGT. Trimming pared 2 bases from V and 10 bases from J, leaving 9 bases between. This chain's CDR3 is CASSETDYSPLHF. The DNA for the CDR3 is TGTGCCAGCAGTGAAACCGATTACTCACCCCTCCACTTT.

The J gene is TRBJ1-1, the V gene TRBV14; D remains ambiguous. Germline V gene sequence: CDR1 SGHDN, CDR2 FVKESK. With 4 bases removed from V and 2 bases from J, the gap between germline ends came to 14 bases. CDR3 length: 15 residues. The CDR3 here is CASSRVRVGNTEAFF. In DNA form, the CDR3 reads TGTGCCAGCAGCCGGGTTCGGGTTGGAAACACTGAAGCTTTCTTT.

For the CDR3, the DNA is TGTGCCAGTAGTTGGGGGCAAGTTCCTACCGGGGAGCTGTTTTTT. It yields the protein CASSWGQVPTGELFF. The rearrangement links TRBV19 to TRBJ2-2; a possible D gene is TRBD1 (6 bases). The V and J ends lost 5 bases and 5 bases respectively, with 15 bases between them. This CDR3 is 15 amino acids long. The germline CDR1 and CDR2 sequences are LNHDA and SQIVND (reference sequence).

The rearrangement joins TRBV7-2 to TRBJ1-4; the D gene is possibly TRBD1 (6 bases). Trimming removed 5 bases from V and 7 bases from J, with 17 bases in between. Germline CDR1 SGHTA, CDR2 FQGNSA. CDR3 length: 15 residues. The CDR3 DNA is TGTGCCAGCAGCCAACAGGGCAGGAGTGGTGAAAAACTGTTTTTT. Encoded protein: CASSQQGRSGEKLFF.

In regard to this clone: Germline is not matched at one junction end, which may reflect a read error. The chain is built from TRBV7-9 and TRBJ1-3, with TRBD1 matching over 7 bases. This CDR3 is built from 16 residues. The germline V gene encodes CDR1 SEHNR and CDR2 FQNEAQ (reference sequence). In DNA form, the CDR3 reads TGTGCCAGCAGCCGGGACGGAGGGGGCTCTGTAAACACCATATATTTT. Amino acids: CASSRDGGGSVNTIYF. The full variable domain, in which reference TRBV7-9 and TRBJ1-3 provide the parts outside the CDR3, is DTGVSQNPRHKITKRGQNVTFRCDPISEHNRLYWYRQTLGQGPEFLTYFQNEAQLEKSRLLSDRFSAERPKGSFSTLEIQRTEQGDSAMYLCASSRDGGGSVNTIYFGEGSWLTVV.

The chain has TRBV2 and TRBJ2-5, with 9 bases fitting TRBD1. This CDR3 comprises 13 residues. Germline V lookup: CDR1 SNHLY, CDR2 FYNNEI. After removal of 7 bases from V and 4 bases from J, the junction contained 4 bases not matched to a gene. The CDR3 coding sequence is TGTGCCAGCATGGACAGGGGCCGAGAGACCCAGTACTTC. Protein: CASMDRGRETQYF.

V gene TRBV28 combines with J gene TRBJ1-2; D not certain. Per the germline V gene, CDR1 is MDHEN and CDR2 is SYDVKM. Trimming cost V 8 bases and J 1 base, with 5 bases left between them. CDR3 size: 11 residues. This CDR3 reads CASLNNYGYTF. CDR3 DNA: TGTGCCAGCTTGAATAACTATGGCTACACCTTC.

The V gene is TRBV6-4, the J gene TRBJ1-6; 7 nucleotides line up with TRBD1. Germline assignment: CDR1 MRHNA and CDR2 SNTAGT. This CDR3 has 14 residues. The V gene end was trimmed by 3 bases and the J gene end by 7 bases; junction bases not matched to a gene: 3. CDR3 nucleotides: TGTGCCAGCAGTGAGGCAGGGGGGAATTCACCCCTCCACTTT. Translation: CASSEAGGNSPLHF.

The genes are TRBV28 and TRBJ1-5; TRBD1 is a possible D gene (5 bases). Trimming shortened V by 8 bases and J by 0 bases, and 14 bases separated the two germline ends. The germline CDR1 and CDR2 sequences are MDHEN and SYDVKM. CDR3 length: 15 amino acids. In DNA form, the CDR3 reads TGTGCCAGCGGTCTAGGGGCCCTTAGCAATCAGCCCCAGCATTTT. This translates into CASGLGALSNQPQHF.

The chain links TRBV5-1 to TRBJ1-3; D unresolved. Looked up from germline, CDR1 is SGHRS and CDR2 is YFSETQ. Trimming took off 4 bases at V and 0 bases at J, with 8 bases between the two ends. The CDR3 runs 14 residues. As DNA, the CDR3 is TGCGCCAGCAGCCGAGATGACTCTGGAAACACCATATATTTT. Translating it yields CASSRDDSGNTIYF.

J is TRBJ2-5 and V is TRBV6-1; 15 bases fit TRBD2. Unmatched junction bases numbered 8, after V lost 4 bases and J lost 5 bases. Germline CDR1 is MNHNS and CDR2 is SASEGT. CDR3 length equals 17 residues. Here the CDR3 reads CASSGRTSGGARETQYF. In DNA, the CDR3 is TGTGCCAGCAGTGGCCGGACTAGCGGGGGGGCGCGTGAGACCCAGTACTTC.

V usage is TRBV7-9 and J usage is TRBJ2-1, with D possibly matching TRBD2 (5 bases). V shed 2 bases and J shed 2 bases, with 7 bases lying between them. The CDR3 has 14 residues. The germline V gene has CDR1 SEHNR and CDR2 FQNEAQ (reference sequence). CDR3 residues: CASSLTSAYNEQFF. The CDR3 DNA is TGTGCCAGCAGCTTAACTAGTGCCTACAATGAGCAGTTCTTC.

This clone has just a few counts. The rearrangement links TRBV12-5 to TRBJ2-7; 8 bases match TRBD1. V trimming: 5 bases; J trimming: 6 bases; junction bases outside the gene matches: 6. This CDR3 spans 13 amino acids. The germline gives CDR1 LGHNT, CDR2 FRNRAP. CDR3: CASGPTGECEQYF. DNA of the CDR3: TGTGCTAGTGGTCCGACAGGGGAATGCGAGCAGTACTTC. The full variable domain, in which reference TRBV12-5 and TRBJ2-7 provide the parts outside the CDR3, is DARVTQTPRHKVTEMGQEVTMRCQPILGHNTVFWYRQTMMQGLELLAYFRNRAPLDDSGMPKDRFSAEMPDATLATLKIQPSEPRDSAVYFCASGPTGECEQYFGPGTRLTVT.

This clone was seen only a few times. For the CDR3, the DNA is TGTGCCAGCAGCTTAACCGGGGGCGAGGGCTACACCTTC. Residues: CASSLTGGEGYTF. V and J are TRBV7-3 and TRBJ1-2, with D perhaps matching TRBD1 (6 bases). Germline CDR1 and CDR2: SGHTA and FQGTGA. Between the trimmed V and J ends, which lost 0 bases and 8 bases, there was a span of 10 bases. This CDR3 comprises 13 residues.

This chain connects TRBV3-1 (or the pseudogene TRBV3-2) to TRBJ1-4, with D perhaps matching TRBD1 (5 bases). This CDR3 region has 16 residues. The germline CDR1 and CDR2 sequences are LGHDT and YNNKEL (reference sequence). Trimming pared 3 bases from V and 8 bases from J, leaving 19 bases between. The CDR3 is CASSHRAERISEKLFF. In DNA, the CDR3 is TGTGCCAGCAGCCACAGGGCTGAACGAATATCCGAAAAACTGTTTTTT.

CDR3 nucleotides: TGTGCCAGCAGCTTGGACAGCTTCTCTGGAAACACCATATATTTT. It yields the protein CASSLDSFSGNTIYF. The chain has TRBV5-5 and TRBJ1-3, with D uncertain. V shed 0 bases and J shed 0 bases, with 7 bases lying between them. The CDR3 has 15 residues. Germline V CDR1 and CDR2: SGHKS, YYEKEE (reference sequence).

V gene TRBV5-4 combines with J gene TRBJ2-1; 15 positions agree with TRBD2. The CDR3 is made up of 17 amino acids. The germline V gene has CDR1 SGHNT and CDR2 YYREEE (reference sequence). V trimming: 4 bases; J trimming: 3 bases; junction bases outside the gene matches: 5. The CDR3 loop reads CASSDPGLAGGYNEQFF. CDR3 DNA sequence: TGTGCCAGCAGCGACCCGGGACTAGCGGGGGGCTACAATGAGCAGTTCTTC.

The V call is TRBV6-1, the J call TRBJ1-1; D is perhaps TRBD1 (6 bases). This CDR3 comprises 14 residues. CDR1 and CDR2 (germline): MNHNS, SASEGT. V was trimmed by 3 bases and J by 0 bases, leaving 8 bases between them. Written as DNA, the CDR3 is TGTGCCAGCAGTGACGGACAGTTGAACACTGAAGCTTTCTTT. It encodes CASSDGQLNTEAFF.

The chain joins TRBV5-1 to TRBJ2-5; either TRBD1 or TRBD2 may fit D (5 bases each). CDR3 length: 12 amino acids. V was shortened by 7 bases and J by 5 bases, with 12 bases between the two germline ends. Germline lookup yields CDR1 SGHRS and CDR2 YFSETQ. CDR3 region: CASGTLGETQYF. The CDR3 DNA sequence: TGCGCCAGCGGGACCTTGGGGGAGACCCAGTACTTC.

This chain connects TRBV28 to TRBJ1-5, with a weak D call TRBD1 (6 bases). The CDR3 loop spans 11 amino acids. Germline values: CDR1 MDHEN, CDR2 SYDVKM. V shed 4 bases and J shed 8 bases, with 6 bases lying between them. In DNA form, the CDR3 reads TGTGCCAGCAGTTCAGGGGAGCCCCAGCATTTT. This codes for CASSSGEPQHF.

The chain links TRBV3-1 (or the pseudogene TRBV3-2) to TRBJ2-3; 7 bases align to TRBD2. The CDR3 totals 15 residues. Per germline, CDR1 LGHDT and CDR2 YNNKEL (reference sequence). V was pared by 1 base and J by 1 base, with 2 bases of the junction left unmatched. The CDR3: CASSQGLARTDTQYF. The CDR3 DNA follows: TGTGCCAGCAGCCAAGGACTAGCCCGCACAGATACGCAGTATTTT.

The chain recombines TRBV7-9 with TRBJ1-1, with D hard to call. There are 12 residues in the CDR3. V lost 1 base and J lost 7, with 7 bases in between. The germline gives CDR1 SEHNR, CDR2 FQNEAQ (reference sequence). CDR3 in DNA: TGTGCCAGCAGCTTAGGAGCCATTGAAGCTTTCTTT. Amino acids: CASSLGAIEAFF.

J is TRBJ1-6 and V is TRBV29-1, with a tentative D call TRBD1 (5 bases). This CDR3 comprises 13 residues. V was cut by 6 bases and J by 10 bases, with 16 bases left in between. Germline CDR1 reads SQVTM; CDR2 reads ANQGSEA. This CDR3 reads CSVGEDFGSPLHF. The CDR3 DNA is TGCAGCGTGGGGGAGGATTTCGGGTCACCCCTCCACTTT.

The CDR3 loop reads CASSQFRGGGIRSLHF. The CDR3 bases are TGTGCCAGCAGCCAGTTTAGAGGGGGGGGTATACGATCCCTCCACTTT. The chain combines TRBV3-1 (or the pseudogene TRBV3-2) with TRBJ1-6; weak D call: TRBD1 (6 bases). Trimming removed 3 bases at V and 14 bases at J, with 23 bases between. Germline CDR1 reads LGHDT; CDR2 reads YNNKEL (reference sequence). The CDR3 consists of 16 residues.